The 10 T cell receptor beta chains below were found in one sample sequenced in a study of T cell responses to AZD1222 COVID-19 vaccine. TCRdb's copy holds only in-frame clones and misses some; the assay was immunoSEQ multiplex PCR. The profile covers some 190,000 clones, with about 93% appearing a single time and roughly 2% taken by the ten largest. The material sequenced was peripheral blood, taken 28 days after the second AZD1222 dose. These receptor sequences come from an adult who received the AZD1222 COVID-19 vaccine.

The genes are TRBV19 and TRBJ2-5; TRBD1 matches at 12 bases. Germline V gene sequence: CDR1 LNHDA, CDR2 SQIVND (reference sequence). The CDR3 has 16 amino acids. V was pared by 4 bases and J by 4 bases, with 7 bases of the junction left unmatched. CDR3 sequence: CASSTGTGGAGETQYF. CDR3 DNA sequence: TGTGCCAGTAGTACAGGGACAGGGGGCGCGGGAGAGACCCAGTACTTC.

The V and J genes are TRBV7-9 and TRBJ2-1; a weak D match, TRBD2 (6 bases). The CDR3 loop spans 14 amino acids. Germline CDR1 reads SEHNR; CDR2 reads FQNEAQ (reference sequence). Trimming stripped 5 bases from V and 9 bases from J, with 17 bases between. This CDR3 reads CASSLRGGLGEQFF. The CDR3 DNA follows: TGTGCCAGCAGCCTTAGGGGAGGACTGGGTGAGCAGTTCTTC.

This clone was observed once. The chain has TRBV28 and TRBJ1-5, with no clear D. The germline V gene encodes CDR1 MDHEN and CDR2 SYDVKM. The CDR3 contains 16 residues. The V and J ends lost 2 bases and 0 bases respectively, with 11 bases between them. CDR3 loop: CASSLEVTLSNQPQHF. In DNA form, the CDR3 reads TGTGCCAGCAGTTTAGAAGTAACACTTAGCAATCAGCCCCAGCATTTT. Together with reference TRBV28 and TRBJ1-5, the CDR3 gives the full variable domain: DVKVTQSSRYLVKRTGEKVFLECVQDMDHENMFWYRQDPGLGLRLIYFSYDVKMKEKGDIPEGYSVSREKKERFSLILESASTNQTSMYLCASSLEVTLSNQPQHFGDGTRLSIL.

On this clone itself: The sample carries other DNA sequences with the same CDR3. This rearrangement joins TRBV28 to TRBJ2-5, with D unresolved. In germline, CDR1 is MDHEN, CDR2 SYDVKM. The CDR3 runs 11 residues. Between the trimmed V and J ends, which lost 2 bases and 4 bases, there was a span of 2 bases. The CDR3 loop is CASSLRETQYF. The CDR3 nucleotides are TGTGCCAGCAGTTTACGAGAGACCCAGTACTTC. Using reference TRBV28 and TRBJ2-5 for the parts outside the CDR3, the full variable domain is DVKVTQSSRYLVKRTGEKVFLECVQDMDHENMFWYRQDPGLGLRLIYFSYDVKMKEKGDIPEGYSVSREKKERFSLILESASTNQTSMYLCASSLRETQYFGPGTRLLVL.

The chain uses TRBV28 and TRBJ1-5, with 8 bases lining up with TRBD1. The CDR3 loop spans 14 amino acids. Germline lookup yields CDR1 MDHEN and CDR2 SYDVKM. The V and J ends lost 6 bases and 3 bases, in that order; junction bases with no gene match: 4. In DNA form, the CDR3 reads TGTGCCAGCAGCTACAGGGGGTTCAATCAGCCCCAGCATTTT. Amino acid sequence: CASSYRGFNQPQHF.

J is TRBJ1-2 and V is TRBV7-8, with 7 bases aligning to TRBD1. Trimming removed 5 bases from V and 3 bases from J; junction bases left unmatched: 3. The CDR3 extends over 13 amino acids. CDR1 SGHVS and CDR2 FQNEAQ come from the germline V gene. Here the CDR3 DNA reads TGTGCCAGCAGCCCGGGGACAGACTATGGCTACACCTTC. Translating it yields CASSPGTDYGYTF.

This clone was observed a handful of times. V gene TRBV30 combines with J gene TRBJ1-3; 7 nucleotides align to TRBD1. Germline V gives CDR1 GTSNPN, CDR2 SVGIG (reference sequence). V lost 4 bases and J lost 2; bases outside the gene matches: 5. CDR3 length: 14 amino acids. In DNA form, the CDR3 reads TGTGCCTGGACCTCCGGGACAGCTGGAAACACCATATATTTT. This gives the protein CAWTSGTAGNTIYF.

This clone was seen once. The CDR3 sequence: CASSPGRDGNQPQHF. CDR3 sequence (DNA): TGTGCCAGCTCACCCGGCAGGGACGGCAATCAGCCCCAGCATTTT. The V call is TRBV18, the J call TRBJ1-5; tentatively, D is TRBD1 (5 bases). CDR3 length equals 15 residues. With 3 bases removed from V and 2 bases from J, the gap between germline ends came to 11 bases. The germline gives CDR1 KGHSH, CDR2 LQKENI.

The J gene is TRBJ2-7, the V gene TRBV7-9, with 10 bases aligning to TRBD2. CDR1 is SEHNR and CDR2 is FQNEAQ in the germline V gene (reference sequence). The CDR3 contains 15 residues. Trimming took 3 bases from V and 4 from J; bases not matched to a gene: 6. The CDR3: CASSLPFSGGYEQYF. DNA of the CDR3: TGTGCCAGCAGCTTGCCGTTTAGCGGGGGGTACGAGCAGTACTTC.

The chain uses TRBV20-1 and TRBJ2-7, with D possibly being TRBD2 (5 bases). CDR3 size: 11 residues. The V end lost 3 bases, the J end lost 5 bases, and 8 bases lay between the germline ends. Per the germline V gene, CDR1 is DFQATT and CDR2 is SNEGSKA (reference sequence). CDR3: CSASWRNEQYF. The CDR3, as DNA: TGCAGTGCTAGTTGGAGGAACGAGCAGTACTTC.